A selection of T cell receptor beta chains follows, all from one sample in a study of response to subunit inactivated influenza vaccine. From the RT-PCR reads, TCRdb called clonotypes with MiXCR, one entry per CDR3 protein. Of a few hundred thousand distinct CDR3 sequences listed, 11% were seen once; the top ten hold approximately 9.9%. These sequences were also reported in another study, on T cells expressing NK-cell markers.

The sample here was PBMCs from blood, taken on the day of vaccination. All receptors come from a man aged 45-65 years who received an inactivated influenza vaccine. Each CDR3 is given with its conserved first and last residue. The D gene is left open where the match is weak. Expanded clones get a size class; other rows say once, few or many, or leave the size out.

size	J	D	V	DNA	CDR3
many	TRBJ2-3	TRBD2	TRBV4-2	TGTGCCAGCAGCCAAGGACTAGCGGGAGATCCAGATACGCAGTATTTT	CASSQGLAGDPDTQYF
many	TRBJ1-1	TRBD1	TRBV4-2	TGTGCCAGCAGCCAGGGAGGACAGGGGGGGACTGAAGCTTTCTTT	CASSQGGQGGTEAFF
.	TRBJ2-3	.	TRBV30	TGTGCCTGGAGCGAAGCGGGCACAGATACGCAGTATTTT	CAWSEAGTDTQYF
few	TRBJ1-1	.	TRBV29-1	TGCAGCGTCCGCATCACTGAAGCTTTCTTT	CSVRITEAFF
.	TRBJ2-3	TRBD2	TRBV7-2	TGTGCCAGCAGCCCAAAGGGAGGGTCCGCGGAAGATACGCAGTATTTT	CASSPKGGSAEDTQYF
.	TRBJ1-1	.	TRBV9	TGTGCCAGCAGCGTAGCTCAGAACACTGAAGCTTTCTTT	CASSVAQNTEAFF
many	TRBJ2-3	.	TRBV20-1	TGCAGTGCCAGCGCTAGCTTAGGTGACACAGATACGCAGTATTTT	CSASASLGDTDTQYF
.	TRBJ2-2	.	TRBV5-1	TGCGCCAGCAGCTTGTACGTTGCCGGGGAGCTGTTTTTT	CASSLYVAGELFF
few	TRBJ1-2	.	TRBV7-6	TGTGCCAGCAGCTTGGAGGTTGCCGGGCATGGCTACACCTTC	CASSLEVAGHGYTF
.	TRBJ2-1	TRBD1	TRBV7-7	TGTGCTAGCAGCTCGACAGGGGATTGGAATGAGCAGTTCTTC	CASSSTGDWNEQFF
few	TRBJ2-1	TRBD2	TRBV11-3	TGTGCCAGCAGCTCAGTGGGGACTAGCGGGGGGGCTGAGCAGTTCTTC	CASSSVGTSGGAEQFF
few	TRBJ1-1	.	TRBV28	TGTGCCAGCAGTTTAATGGGCAGGGCGGCACACACTGAAGCTTTCTTT	CASSLMGRAAHTEAFF
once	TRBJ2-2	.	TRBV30	TGTGCCTGGAGTAGACTTAGCGGGAACACCGGGGAGCTGTTTTTT	CAWSRLSGNTGELFF
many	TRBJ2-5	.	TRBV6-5	TGTGCCAGCAGTTACGTTGGCACAGAAGAGACCCAGTACTTC	CASSYVGTEETQYF
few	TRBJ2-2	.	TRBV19	TGTGCCACCAAGGTGGGCGCGGGCACCGGGGAGCTGTTTTTT	CATKVGAGTGELFF
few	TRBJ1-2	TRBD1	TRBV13	TGTGCCAGCAGCTTATTTTTCAGGGGGATGGAAATCGGCTATGGCTACACCTTC	CASSLFFRGMEIGYGYTF
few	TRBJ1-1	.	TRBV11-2	TGTGCCAGCAGCCCCGGGGGGGGGGTAGGCACTGAAGCTTTCTTT	CASSPGGGVGTEAFF
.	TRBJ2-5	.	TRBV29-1	TGCAGCGTTCCCGGACACCAAGAGACCCAGTACTTC	CSVPGHQETQYF
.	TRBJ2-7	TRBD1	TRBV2	TGTGCCAGCACTGGACAGGGGGGATCCTACGAGCAGTACTTC	CASTGQGGSYEQYF
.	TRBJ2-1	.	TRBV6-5	TGTGCCTCCGGACGGGGGTACAATGAGCAGTTCTTC	CASGRGYNEQFF